The TCR beta chain described here comes from a study of regulatory T cells in long-lasting Graves disease. Study outcomes and limitations: Results may be inaccurate due to the small sample size. It was in persistent disease that TRBV28, TRBJ1-2 and TRBJ2-5 were favored.

Germline V gene data show CDR1 as ENHRY and CDR2 as SYGVKD. The CDR3 has 18 residues. With 4 bases clipped from V and 3 bases from J, the junction kept 18 bases outside the gene matches. Arm-PCR of CDR3 regions and iRepertoire HTBI primers were used to build TCR beta libraries. TCRdb re-derived calls from the multiplex PCR reads in MiXCR, one entry per CDR3 protein. The profile covers about 430,000 distinct CDR3 sequences, with 21% appearing a single time and around an eighth taken by the ten largest. This clonotype was seen at least ten times. What it recognizes is unknown. The time point denotes: persistent/refractory GD, antithyroid drugs over 5 years with positive TRAb. PBMCs were the source of the RNA used for TCR sequencing.

The sequence was obtained from a female donor with Graves disease. The sample in question was peripheral blood mononuclear cells (PBMCs), obtained when the disease was refractory, from a patient treated with antithyroid drugs. The gene calls are TRBV10-3 and TRBJ2-7, with TRBD2 matching 7 bases. The CDR3 region has the DNA TGTGCCATCAGTGGAAGGCCTAACAGGAGCGGGGTGGACTACGAGCAGTACTTC. It encodes CAISGRPNRSGVDYEQYF.